This entry is about one TCR beta chain. As yet, its antigen is unknown. This record belongs to a study of T cells expressing NK-cell markers. Looking at the study overall: According to the study, TCR beta repertoires originated from sorted CD3+CD56+NKG2C+, CD3+CD56+NKG2C- and CD3+CD56-NKG2C+ T cells. Study-level points and caveats: Roughly 6 donors had dominant NKG2C+ clonotypes that comprised about 1.0-7.0% of their CD8+ T cells. The study left the HCMV specificity of expanded NKG2C+ T cell clones unresolved.

Germline CDR1 and CDR2: SNHLY and FYNNEI. The CDR3 sequence is 15 residues long. TCR beta cDNA was made by 5'RACE template switching with UMIs. With the 5' RACE reads reprocessed, TCRdb shows one record per CDR3 protein and no DNA. This table lists 200,000 to 300,000 distinct CDR3 sequences. V is TRBV2 and J is TRBJ2-5; TCRdb reports TRBD2, a call that lacks DNA to check it against. Sequencing was performed on blood T cells: a sorted CD56 or NKG2C T cell subset, CD4+ or CD8+ T cells, or bulk PBMC T cells (not recorded which). This TCR was sampled from a man younger than 35 in good health. The CDR3 spells CASKEAGGRQETQYF. Supplemented by reference TRBV2 and TRBJ2-5, the full variable domain reads EPEVTQTPSHQVTQMGQEVILRCVPISNHLYFYWYRQILGQKVEFLVSFYNNEISEKSEIFDDQFSVERPDGSNFTLKIRSTKLEDSAMYFCASKEAGGRQETQYFGPGTRLLVL.